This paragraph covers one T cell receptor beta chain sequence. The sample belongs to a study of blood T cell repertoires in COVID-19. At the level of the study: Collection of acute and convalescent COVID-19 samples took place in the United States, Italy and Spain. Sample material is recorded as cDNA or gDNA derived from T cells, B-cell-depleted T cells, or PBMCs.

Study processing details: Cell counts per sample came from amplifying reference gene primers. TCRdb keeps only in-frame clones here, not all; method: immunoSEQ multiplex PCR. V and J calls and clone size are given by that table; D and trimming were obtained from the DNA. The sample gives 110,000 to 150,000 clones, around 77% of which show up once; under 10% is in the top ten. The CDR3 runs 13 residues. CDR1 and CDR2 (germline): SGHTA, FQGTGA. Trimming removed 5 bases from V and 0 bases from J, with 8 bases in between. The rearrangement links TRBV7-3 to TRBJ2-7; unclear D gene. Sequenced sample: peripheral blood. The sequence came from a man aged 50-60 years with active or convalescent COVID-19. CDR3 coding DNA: TGTGCCAGCAGCCCTACGAACTCCTACGAGCAGTACTTC. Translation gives CASSPTNSYEQYF.